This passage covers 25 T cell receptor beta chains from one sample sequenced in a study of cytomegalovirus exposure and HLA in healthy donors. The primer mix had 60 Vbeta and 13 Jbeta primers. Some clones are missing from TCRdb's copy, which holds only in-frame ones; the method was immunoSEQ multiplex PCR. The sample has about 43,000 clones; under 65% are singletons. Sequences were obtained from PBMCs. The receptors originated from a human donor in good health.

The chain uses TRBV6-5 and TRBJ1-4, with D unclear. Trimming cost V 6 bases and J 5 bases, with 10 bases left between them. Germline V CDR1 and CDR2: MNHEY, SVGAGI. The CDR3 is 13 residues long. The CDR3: CASSRDRNEKLFF. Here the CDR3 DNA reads TGTGCCAGCAGCCGGGATCGCAATGAAAAACTGTTTTTT.

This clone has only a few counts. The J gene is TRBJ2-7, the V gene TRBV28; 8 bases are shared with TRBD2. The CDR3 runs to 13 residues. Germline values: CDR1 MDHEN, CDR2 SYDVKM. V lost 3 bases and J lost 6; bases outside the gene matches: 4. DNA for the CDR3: TGTGCCAGCAGTTTCGGGGGGGCCATCGAGCAGTACTTC. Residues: CASSFGGAIEQYF.

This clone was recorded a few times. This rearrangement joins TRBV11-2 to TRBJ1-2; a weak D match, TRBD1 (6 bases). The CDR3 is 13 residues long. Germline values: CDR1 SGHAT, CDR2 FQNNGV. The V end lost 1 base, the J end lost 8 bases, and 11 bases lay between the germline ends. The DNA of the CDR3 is TGTGCCAGCAGCTTAGTTGCGGGGGGCGGCTACACCTTC. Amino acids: CASSLVAGGGYTF.

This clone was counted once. CDR3 region: CASSDRGQGRQSPLHF. The DNA for the CDR3 is TGTGCCAGCAGTGATCGGGGACAGGGAAGGCAGTCACCCCTCCACTTT. V gene TRBV6-1 combines with J gene TRBJ1-6; 9 nucleotides agree with TRBD1. V lost 3 bases, J lost 10 bases, and 10 bases stayed unmatched. The germline V gene encodes CDR1 MNHNS and CDR2 SASEGT. There are 16 residues in the CDR3.

For the CDR3, the DNA is TGTGCCAGCAGTGAACAGGGTCCGGAAGAGACCCAGTACTTC. It translates to CASSEQGPEETQYF. The V call is TRBV2, the J call TRBJ2-5, with D tentatively TRBD1 (5 bases). CDR1 is SNHLY and CDR2 is FYNNEI in the germline V gene. Trimming pared 2 bases from V and 3 bases from J, leaving 10 bases between. The CDR3 runs to 14 residues.

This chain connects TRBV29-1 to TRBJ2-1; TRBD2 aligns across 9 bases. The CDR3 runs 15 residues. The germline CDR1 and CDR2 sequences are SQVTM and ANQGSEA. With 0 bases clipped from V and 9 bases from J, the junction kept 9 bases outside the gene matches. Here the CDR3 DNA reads TGCAGCGTTGAAGATCTGGGGCTAGCGGGGAGTGAGCAGTTCTTC. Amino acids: CSVEDLGLAGSEQFF.

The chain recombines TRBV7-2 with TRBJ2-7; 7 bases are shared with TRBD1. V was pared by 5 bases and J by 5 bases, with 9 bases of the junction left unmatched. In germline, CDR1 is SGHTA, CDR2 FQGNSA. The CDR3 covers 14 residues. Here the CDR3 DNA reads TGTGCCAGCAGCCGTCGACAGGGTAACAACGAGCAGTACTTC. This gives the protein CASSRRQGNNEQYF.

CDR3 residues: CSVRGLYEQYF. The CDR3 DNA reads TGCAGCGTTCGTGGCCTCTACGAGCAGTACTTC. V usage is TRBV29-1 and J usage is TRBJ2-7, with D unresolved. Trimming left V 5 bases short and J 3 bases short, with 8 bases between. CDR3 length: 11 residues. Germline assignment: CDR1 SQVTM and CDR2 ANQGSEA.

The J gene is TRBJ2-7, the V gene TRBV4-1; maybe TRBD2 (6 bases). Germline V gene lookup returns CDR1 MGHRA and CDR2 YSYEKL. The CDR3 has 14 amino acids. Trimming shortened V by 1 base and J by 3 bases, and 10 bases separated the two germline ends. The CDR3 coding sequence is TGCGCCAGCAGCCAAGTTGCGGAGGGCTACGAGCAGTACTTC. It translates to CASSQVAEGYEQYF.

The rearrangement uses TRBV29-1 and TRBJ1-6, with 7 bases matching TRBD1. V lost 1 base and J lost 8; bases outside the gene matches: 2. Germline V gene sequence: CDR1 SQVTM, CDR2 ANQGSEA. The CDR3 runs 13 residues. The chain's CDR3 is CSVEVTGDSPLHF. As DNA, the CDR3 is TGCAGCGTTGAAGTAACAGGGGATTCACCCCTCCACTTT. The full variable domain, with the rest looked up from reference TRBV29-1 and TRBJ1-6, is SAVISQKPSRDICQRGTSLTIQCQVDSQVTMMFWYRQQPGQSLTLIATANQGSEATYESGFVIDKFPISRPNLTFSTLTVSNMSPEDSSIYLCSVEVTGDSPLHFGNGTRLTVT.

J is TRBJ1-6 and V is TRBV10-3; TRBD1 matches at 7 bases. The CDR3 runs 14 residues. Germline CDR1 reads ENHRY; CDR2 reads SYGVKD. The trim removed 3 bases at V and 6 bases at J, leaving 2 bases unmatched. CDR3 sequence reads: CAISEQGTNSPLHF. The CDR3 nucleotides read TGTGCCATCAGTGAACAGGGGACTAATTCACCCCTCCACTTT.

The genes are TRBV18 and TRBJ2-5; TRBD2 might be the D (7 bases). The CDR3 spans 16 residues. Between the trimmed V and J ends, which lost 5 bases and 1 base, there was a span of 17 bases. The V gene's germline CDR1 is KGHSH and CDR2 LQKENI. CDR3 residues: CASSWRQASGQETQYF. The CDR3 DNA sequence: TGTGCCAGCTCATGGCGACAGGCTAGCGGCCAAGAGACCCAGTACTTC.

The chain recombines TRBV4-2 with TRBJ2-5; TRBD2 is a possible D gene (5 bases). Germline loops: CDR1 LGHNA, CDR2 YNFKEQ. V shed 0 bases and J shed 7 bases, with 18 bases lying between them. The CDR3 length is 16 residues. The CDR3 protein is CASSQDLSLVYGTQYF. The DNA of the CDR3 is TGTGCCAGCAGCCAAGATTTGTCACTAGTATATGGGACCCAGTACTTC.

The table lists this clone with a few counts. Here the CDR3 DNA reads TGTGCCAGCAGTTTGTATGATCAGCCCCAGCATTTT. Amino acid sequence: CASSLYDQPQHF. The rearrangement links TRBV28 to TRBJ1-5; D gene uncertain. There are 12 residues in the CDR3. Deletions cut 3 bases from V and 5 bases from J, with 5 bases between. Germline V gene lookup returns CDR1 MDHEN and CDR2 SYDVKM. Variable domain in full (rest from reference TRBV28 and TRBJ1-5): DVKVTQSSRYLVKRTGEKVFLECVQDMDHENMFWYRQDPGLGLRLIYFSYDVKMKEKGDIPEGYSVSREKKERFSLILESASTNQTSMYLCASSLYDQPQHFGDGTRLSIL.

The CDR3 DNA sequence: TGTGCCAGTAGTATACGTCTAGCGGGGACCGGGGAGCTGTTTTTT. It encodes CASSIRLAGTGELFF. This chain uses TRBV19 with TRBJ2-2, with TRBD2 matching over 9 bases. This CDR3 is built from 15 residues. Trimming cost V 2 bases and J 5 bases; bases outside gene matches: 3. Germline lookup yields CDR1 LNHDA and CDR2 SQIVND (reference sequence).

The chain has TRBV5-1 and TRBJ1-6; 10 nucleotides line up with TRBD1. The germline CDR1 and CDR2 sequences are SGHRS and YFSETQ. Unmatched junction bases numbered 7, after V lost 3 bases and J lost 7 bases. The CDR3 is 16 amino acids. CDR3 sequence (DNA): TGCGCCAGCAGCTGGGCCTCGGACAGGGGGAATTCACCCCTCCACTTT. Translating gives CASSWASDRGNSPLHF. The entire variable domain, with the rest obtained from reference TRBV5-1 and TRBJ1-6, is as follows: KAGVTQTPRYLIKTRGQQVTLSCSPISGHRSVSWYQQTPGQGLQFLFEYFSETQRNKGNFPGRFSGRQFSNSRSEMNVSTLELGDSALYLCASSWASDRGNSPLHFGNGTRLTVT.

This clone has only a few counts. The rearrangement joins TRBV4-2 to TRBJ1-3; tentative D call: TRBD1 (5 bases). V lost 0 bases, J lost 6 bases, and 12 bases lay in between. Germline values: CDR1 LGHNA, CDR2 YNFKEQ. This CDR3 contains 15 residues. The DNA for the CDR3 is TGTGCCAGCAGCCAAGATTCGGGGCGGGAAAACACCATATATTTT. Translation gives CASSQDSGRENTIYF.

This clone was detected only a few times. The CDR3 sequence: CASSTTGSYNEQFF. DNA for the CDR3: TGTGCCAGCAGCACCACAGGGTCCTACAATGAGCAGTTCTTC. This chain uses TRBV11-2 with TRBJ2-1, with D tentatively TRBD1 (6 bases). The V and J ends lost 5 bases and 1 base respectively, with 9 bases between them. The CDR3 runs to 14 residues. Germline V lookup: CDR1 SGHAT, CDR2 FQNNGV.

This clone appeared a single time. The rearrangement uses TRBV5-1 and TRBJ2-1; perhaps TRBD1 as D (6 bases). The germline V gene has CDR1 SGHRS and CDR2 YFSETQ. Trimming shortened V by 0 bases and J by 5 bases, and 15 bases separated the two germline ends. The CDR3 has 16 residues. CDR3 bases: TGCGCCAGCAGCTTGGGACAGGCGGTACGTAACAATGAGCAGTTCTTC. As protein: CASSLGQAVRNNEQFF.

CDR3 DNA: TGTGCCAGCACCAGGGGACCTTACACCGGGGAGCTGTTTTTT. This translates into CASTRGPYTGELFF. This sequence joins TRBV6-5 and TRBJ2-2; possible D gene TRBD1, 6 bases. Trimming took off 7 bases at V and 3 bases at J, with 12 bases between the two ends. Germline V gene sequence: CDR1 MNHEY, CDR2 SVGAGI. This CDR3 is 14 amino acids long.

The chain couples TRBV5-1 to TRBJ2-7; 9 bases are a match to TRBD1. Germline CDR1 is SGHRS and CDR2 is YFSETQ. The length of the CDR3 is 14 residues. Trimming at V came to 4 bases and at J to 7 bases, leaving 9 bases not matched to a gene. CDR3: CASSPLTGGNEQYF. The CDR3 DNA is TGCGCCAGCAGCCCCCTCACAGGGGGCAATGAGCAGTACTTC.

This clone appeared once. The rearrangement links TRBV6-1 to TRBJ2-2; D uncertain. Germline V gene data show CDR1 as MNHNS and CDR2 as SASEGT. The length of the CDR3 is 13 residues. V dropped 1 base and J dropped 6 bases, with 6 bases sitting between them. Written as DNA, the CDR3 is TGTGCCAGCAGTGAAGTTCGGGCCGGGGAGCTGTTTTTT. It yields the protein CASSEVRAGELFF.

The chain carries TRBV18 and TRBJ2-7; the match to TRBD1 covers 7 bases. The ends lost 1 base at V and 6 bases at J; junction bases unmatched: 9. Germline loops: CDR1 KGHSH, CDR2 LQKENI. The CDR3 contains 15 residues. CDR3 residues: CASSPQATTGIEQYF. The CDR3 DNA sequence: TGTGCCAGCTCACCACAAGCCACGACAGGGATCGAGCAGTACTTC.

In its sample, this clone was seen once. In DNA form, the CDR3 reads TGTGCCAGCAGCTTATGGCAGACAACGAGTAATCAGCCCCAGCATTTT. It is translated as CASSLWQTTSNQPQHF. V usage is TRBV7-2 and J usage is TRBJ1-5; D unresolved. V was shortened by 2 bases and J by 4 bases, with 15 bases between the two germline ends. The CDR3 sequence is 16 residues long. CDR1 is SGHTA and CDR2 is FQGNSA in the germline V gene.

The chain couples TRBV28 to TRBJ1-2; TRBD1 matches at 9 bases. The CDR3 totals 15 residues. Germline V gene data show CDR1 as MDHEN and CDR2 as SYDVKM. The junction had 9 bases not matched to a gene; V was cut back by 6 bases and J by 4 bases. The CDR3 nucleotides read TGTGCCAGCAGGGATATGGGACAGGGTGCCTATGGCTACACCTTC. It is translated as CASRDMGQGAYGYTF.